These T cell receptor beta chains were read from a single sample in a study of cytomegalovirus exposure and HLA in healthy donors. This table comes from immunoSEQ multiplex PCR, and its TCRdb copy is limited to in-frame clones, with some not included. Of some 85,000 clones in the sample, less than 80% were seen once. Sequenced: PBMCs. Receptor source: a male donor in good health and CMV-seronegative. CDR3s leave out the opening cysteine and the closing phenylalanine or tryptophan. The D gene is left open where the match is weak.

j_gene: TRBJ1-4; d_gene: TRBD1; v_gene: TRBV29-1; CDR3aa: SVKRQGYHEKLF
j_gene: TRBJ2-5; d_gene: TRBD1; v_gene: TRBV19; CDR3aa: ASSIEGQKETQY
j_gene: TRBJ2-4; d_gene: NA; v_gene: TRBV19; CDR3aa: ASSIQLLGAAKNIQY
j_gene: TRBJ2-1; d_gene: NA; v_gene: TRBV5-6; CDR3aa: ASSLEQAANYNEQF
j_gene: TRBJ2-3; d_gene: NA; v_gene: TRBV28; CDR3aa: ASSPSGIEEY
j_gene: TRBJ1-1; d_gene: NA; v_gene: TRBV7-9; CDR3aa: ASSVHSTEAF
j_gene: TRBJ1-4; d_gene: NA; v_gene: TRBV27; CDR3aa: ASSSYPEKLF
j_gene: TRBJ1-5; d_gene: NA; v_gene: TRBV18; CDR3aa: ASSLGTGDISQPQH
j_gene: TRBJ1-6; d_gene: NA; v_gene: TRBV11-2; CDR3aa: ASSLDRAGSPLH
j_gene: TRBJ1-1; d_gene: NA; v_gene: TRBV19; CDR3aa: ASSMEWSNTEAF
j_gene: TRBJ2-1; d_gene: NA; v_gene: TRBV28; CDR3aa: ASSDGGRKQF
j_gene: TRBJ2-5; d_gene: NA; v_gene: TRBV7-2; CDR3aa: ASSLTNQETQY
j_gene: TRBJ1-2; d_gene: TRBD1; v_gene: TRBV6-1; CDR3aa: ASSEQGAYYGYT
j_gene: TRBJ2-1; d_gene: NA; v_gene: TRBV19; CDR3aa: ASSNRNYYNEQF
j_gene: TRBJ2-5; d_gene: TRBD2; v_gene: TRBV7-2; CDR3aa: ASSLATSGGARQETQY
j_gene: TRBJ1-2; d_gene: NA; v_gene: TRBV4-3; CDR3aa: ASSLDRMAWGYT
j_gene: TRBJ2-4; d_gene: NA; v_gene: TRBV19; CDR3aa: ASTADSLAKNIQY
j_gene: TRBJ1-2; d_gene: TRBD1; v_gene: TRBV6-5; CDR3aa: ASSYTRQGAGYGYT
j_gene: TRBJ1-2; d_gene: NA; v_gene: TRBV18; CDR3aa: ASSRRVDYGYT
j_gene: TRBJ1-4; d_gene: NA; v_gene: TRBV25-1; CDR3aa: ASSGRGSWTNEKLF
j_gene: TRBJ2-3; d_gene: NA; v_gene: TRBV27; CDR3aa: ASSSYYSLRTDTQY